This T cell receptor (beta chain) was recorded in a study of technical replicates of blood from a few donors. Assay: immunoSEQ multiplex PCR; the TCRdb copy retains only in-frame clones and omits some. The sample contains some 62,000 clones, over 75% of which appear only once. Germline V lookup: CDR1 SEHNR, CDR2 FQNEAQ (reference sequence). The CDR3 spans 16 residues. V was pared by 5 bases and J by 2 bases, with 8 bases of the junction left unmatched. This sequence originates from a human donor in good health. Some clones in this sample may be carry-over from other donors' samples. The sequenced sample consisted of PBMCs. The rearrangement uses TRBV7-9 and TRBJ1-5, with 8 bases identical to TRBD1. CDR3 residues: CASSARQGTGNQPQHF. CDR3 in DNA: TGTGCCAGCAGCGCAAGACAGGGGACGGGCAATCAGCCCCAGCATTTT.